The next 25 T cell receptor beta chains were all read from a single sample in a study of T cell repertoires in cytomegalovirus infection. These TCRs' antigens remain unknown. Via MiXCR, TCRdb re-called the reads, giving one row per CDR3 protein. The sample includes about 770,000 distinct CDR3 sequences, 25% to 30% of them seen just once. The starting material was cultured CD8+ T cells from PBMCs, obtained from culture after CMV antigen stimulation. Receptor source: a human donor in good health (CMV status not recorded). Some clones in this sample may be carry-over from other donors' samples.

In its sample, this clonotype was seen many times. The gene calls are TRBV7-6 and TRBJ2-1; TRBD2 agrees at 13 bases. V gave up 5 bases and J gave up 0 bases; unmatched junction bases: 13. The CDR3 sequence is 20 residues long. Germline CDR1 and CDR2: SGHVS and FNYEAQ. The CDR3 bases are TGTGCCAGCAGCACGGAAATACTAGCGGGGGGGGTAAGCTCCTACAATGAGCAGTTCTTC. This sequence encodes CASSTEILAGGVSSYNEQFF.

The V and J genes are TRBV6-5 and TRBJ1-1, with D unclear. Germline lookup yields CDR1 MNHEY and CDR2 SVGAGI. Trimming removed 0 bases from V and 2 bases from J, with 16 bases in between. CDR3 length: 17 amino acids. CDR3 region: CASSYSRGSGINTEAFF. The CDR3, as DNA: TGTGCCAGCAGTTACTCGCGGGGATCCGGAATCAACACTGAAGCTTTCTTT.

The J gene is TRBJ1-1, the V gene TRBV4-3; D is unclear. From germline, CDR1 is LGHNA and CDR2 YSLEER. V was cut by 0 bases and J by 7 bases, with 21 bases left in between. This CDR3 spans 17 amino acids. The CDR3 DNA reads as TGCGCCAGCAGCCAAGATTCCCCTGCCGGACGAACGGGTGAAGCTTTCTTT. It specifies CASSQDSPAGRTGEAFF.

The CDR3 DNA sequence: TGTGCCAGCAGTTTATACCAGGGGGGGGGGGGCTACACCTTC. Translating gives CASSLYQGGGGYTF. The chain is built from TRBV27 and TRBJ1-2; 7 bases align to TRBD1. Germline values: CDR1 MNHEY, CDR2 SMNVEV (reference sequence). V gave up 1 base and J gave up 8 bases; unmatched junction bases: 7. This CDR3 is 14 amino acids long.

The chain is built from TRBV20-1 and TRBJ1-1; D call uncertain. From germline, CDR1 is DFQATT and CDR2 SNEGSKA (reference sequence). Deletions cut 5 bases from V and 6 bases from J, with 13 bases between. The CDR3 length is 12 residues. The CDR3 spells CSALPNLAEAFF. The DNA of the CDR3 is TGCAGTGCTCTTCCCAACCTGGCTGAAGCTTTCTTT.

The V gene is TRBV4-1, the J gene TRBJ2-1, with 7 nucleotides matching TRBD2. V lost 4 bases, J lost 7 bases, and 16 bases stayed unmatched. CDR1 is MGHRA and CDR2 is YSYEKL in the germline V gene. This CDR3 spans 17 amino acids. DNA for the CDR3: TGCGCCAGCAGCCGTGTAAGTGGGGGGGGTCCCCGGAATGAGCAGTTCTTC. Translating it yields CASSRVSGGGPRNEQFF.

This clonotype was recorded a few times. This sequence joins TRBV10-2 and TRBJ2-5; 7 nucleotides agree with TRBD2. J lost 2 bases, V lost 0 bases, and 6 bases had no gene match. The CDR3 sequence is 16 residues long. Germline lookup yields CDR1 WSHSY and CDR2 SAAADI. The CDR3 DNA is TGCGCCAGCAGTGAGTCTCCGGGGGGACCACAAGAGACCCAGTACTTC. Encoded protein: CASSESPGGPQETQYF.

The chain has TRBV6-6 and TRBJ1-3; 8 bases match TRBD1. This CDR3 is built from 16 residues. Germline CDR1 is MNHNY and CDR2 is SVGAGI (reference sequence). The J segment lost 2 bases and the V segment lost 0 bases, leaving 3 bases of the junction unmatched. The CDR3 coding sequence is TGTGCCAGCAGTTACTCCCAGGGGGCCGCTGGAAACACCATATATTTT. It translates to CASSYSQGAAGNTIYF.

The genes are TRBV28 and TRBJ2-7, with TRBD1 identical over 9 bases. V shed 6 bases and J 2 bases; nucleotides not matched to a gene: 2. The CDR3 length is 13 residues. Germline-derived CDR1 and CDR2 are MDHEN and SYDVKM. In DNA, the CDR3 is TGTGCCAGCAGCAACAGGGGGCCCTACGAGCAGTACTTC. It codes for CASSNRGPYEQYF.

This chain links TRBV27 with TRBJ2-5; D remains unclear. The V end was cut by 4 bases, the J end by 5 bases, with 17 bases between. Germline CDR1 MNHEY, CDR2 SMNVEV (reference sequence). The CDR3 is made up of 15 amino acids. CDR3 loop: CASSSSRMMGETQYF. Written as DNA, the CDR3 is TGTGCCAGCAGTTCCTCTCGGATGATGGGGGAGACCCAGTACTTC.

CDR3 DNA: TGTGCCAGCAGTCCCACCCCTCGGACAGGGAACTTAGATGGCTACACCTTC. Translated, it gives CASSPTPRTGNLDGYTF. The J gene is TRBJ1-2, the V gene TRBV12-3 or TRBV12-4, with 8 bases that match TRBD1. The length of the CDR3 is 17 residues. V was pared by 5 bases and J by 6 bases, with 17 bases of the junction left unmatched.

This clonotype was observed a handful of times. The chain combines TRBV7-9 with TRBJ2-5, with D unresolved. V lost 6 bases to trimming and J lost 5 bases, with 13 bases between them. Germline CDR1 reads SEHNR; CDR2 reads FQNEAQ (reference sequence). The CDR3 runs 13 residues. CDR3 protein: CASRVIGEETQYF. In nucleotides, the CDR3 is TGTGCCAGCAGGGTGATCGGTGAGGAGACCCAGTACTTC.

The gene calls are TRBV19 and TRBJ2-1; D possibly corresponds to TRBD1 (5 bases). CDR1 LNHDA and CDR2 SQIVND come from the germline V gene (reference sequence). The V end lost 5 bases, the J end lost 4 bases, and 12 bases lay between the germline ends. The CDR3 sequence is 14 residues long. The CDR3 DNA reads as TGTGCCAGTAGTCTGACAGTTGGGTACAATGAGCAGTTCTTC. This sequence encodes CASSLTVGYNEQFF.

This clonotype was seen only a few times. The J gene is TRBJ2-1, the V gene TRBV4-1; D is undetermined. The V end was cut by 8 bases, the J end by 7 bases, with 18 bases between. Looked up from germline, CDR1 is MGHRA and CDR2 is YSYEKL. The CDR3 is 14 amino acids. CDR3 sequence (DNA): TGCGCCAGCGTGGGAAGAAAGGGTCGGAATGAGCAGTTCTTC. It specifies CASVGRKGRNEQFF.

The chain recombines TRBV7-6 with TRBJ1-5, with 7 bases fitting TRBD1. V shed 5 bases and J 0 bases; nucleotides not matched to a gene: 7. Germline V gives CDR1 SGHVS, CDR2 FNYEAQ. This CDR3 contains 16 residues. The CDR3 loop is CASSPLTGISNQPQHF. DNA of the CDR3: TGTGCCAGCAGCCCACTGACAGGGATTAGCAATCAGCCCCAGCATTTT.

As regards this clonotype: Germline and junction disagree at one end, which may indicate a read error. V is TRBV20-1 and J is TRBJ1-5, with D unclear. The length of the CDR3 is 15 residues. Looked up from germline, CDR1 is DFQATT and CDR2 is SNEGSKA (reference sequence). CDR3 protein: CSARDSRKADQPQHF. The CDR3 nucleotides are TGCAGTGCTCGAGATTCACGCAAGGCAGATCAGCCCCAGCATTTT.

With respect to this clonotype: The CDR3 does not end in the conserved phenylalanine or tryptophan, so this is likely a read error. The chain recombines TRBV12-3 or TRBV12-4 with TRBJ2-1; D gene ambiguous. The CDR3 has 14 residues. The V gene lost 4 bases and the J gene lost 3 bases, with 10 bases spanning the gap. CDR3 sequence reads: CASSSLRIYNEQFS. The CDR3 DNA sequence: TGTGCCAGCAGTTCTCTCAGGATCTACAATGAGCAGTTCTCC.

V usage is TRBV9 and J usage is TRBJ2-5, with D perhaps TRBD2 (5 bases). Trimming stripped 0 bases from V and 5 bases from J, with 14 bases between. The CDR3 loop spans 15 amino acids. The germline gives CDR1 SGDLS, CDR2 YYNGEE. This CDR3 is CASSVGSASRETQYF. CDR3 bases: TGTGCCAGCAGCGTAGGATCGGCTAGCCGGGAGACCCAGTACTTC.

V gene TRBV19 combines with J gene TRBJ2-7, with D unresolved. V was shortened by 7 bases and J by 3 bases, with 7 bases between the two germline ends. CDR3 length equals 11 residues. Germline V gene data show CDR1 as LNHDA and CDR2 as SQIVND (reference sequence). The CDR3 DNA follows: TGTGCCAGTACCTCCTTCTACGAGCAGTACGTC. Translating it yields CASTSFYEQYV.

This clonotype was picked up a small number of times. V usage is TRBV7-9 and J usage is TRBJ2-1, with D unclear. V was pared by 5 bases and J by 4 bases, with 21 bases between. The length of the CDR3 is 17 residues. CDR1 SEHNR and CDR2 FQNEAQ come from the germline V gene (reference sequence). Here the CDR3 reads CASSHRTPLIDYNEQFF. The CDR3 coding sequence is TGTGCCAGCAGCCATCGGACCCCTTTAATAGATTACAATGAGCAGTTCTTC.

A word on this clonotype: Germline and junction disagree at one end, which may indicate a read error. The chain joins TRBV5-3 to TRBJ2-2; D might be TRBD1 or TRBD2, each matching 6 bases. TRBV5-3 is an ORF for which the function is uncertain. The CDR3 consists of 16 residues. DNA of the CDR3: TGTGCCAGCAGCTTCGGGAGTCGGGGGCCCACCGGGGAGCTGTTTTTT. Its translation is CASSFGSRGPTGELFF.

The gene calls are TRBV12-5 and TRBJ2-1; tentatively, D is TRBD1 (5 bases). CDR1 and CDR2 (germline): LGHNT, FRNRAP. The CDR3 spans 14 residues. Trimming removed 6 bases at V and 5 bases at J, with 14 bases between. DNA for the CDR3: TGTGCTAGTGGGTCCCTGGGGCGGAACAATGAGCAGTTCTTC. Amino acids: CASGSLGRNNEQFF.

This sequence joins TRBV27 and TRBJ2-2; D is perhaps TRBD1 (5 bases). CDR3 length: 19 residues. V lost 2 bases, J lost 1 base, and 20 bases lay in between. Germline V CDR1 and CDR2: MNHEY, SMNVEV (reference sequence). CDR3 in DNA: TGTGCCAGCAGTTTAAGAGGAGCAGGGATGTCGGGGAACACCGGGGAGCTGTTTTTT. Translating it yields CASSLRGAGMSGNTGELFF.

Note on this clonotype: One end of the junction fails to match germline, which may point to a read error. The chain has TRBV4-1 and TRBJ1-3; no reliable D call. Germline lookup yields CDR1 MGHRA and CDR2 YSYEKL. This CDR3 has 15 amino acids. Here the CDR3 DNA reads TGTGCCAGCAGCCCCCGGGAGCCCTCTGGAAACACCATATATTTT. Translation: CASSPREPSGNTIYF.

This clonotype was seen more than once but under ten times. The chain uses TRBV20-1 and TRBJ2-3; D remains unclear. Germline loops: CDR1 DFQATT, CDR2 SNEGSKA (reference sequence). V was trimmed by 0 bases and J by 0 bases, leaving 10 bases between them. This CDR3 has 15 amino acids. DNA of the CDR3: TGCAGTGCTAGAGATCGGTCAGAGAGCACAGATACGCAGTATTTT. It yields the protein CSARDRSESTDTQYF.